The 28 T cell receptor beta chains below come from one sample, sequenced in a study of tumor-infiltrating lymphocytes in primary liver carcinoma. Unsorted whole blood supplied the RNA, and germline DNA was extracted too. cDNA specific to TCR beta was made from 500 ng of total RNA, with a constant-region primer employed for priming. Sequencing libraries for TCR beta derived from three nested multiplex PCR rounds that used slightly modified ARM-PCR. The study ran its first two PCR rounds for roughly 11 cycles each, using TRBV1-TRBV30 forward primers and a C-beta reverse primer. MiXCR, applied by TCRdb to the multiplex PCR reads, yields one record per CDR3 protein. Of fewer than 350,000 distinct CDR3 sequences detected, less than 65% appear once; the ten largest clones hold about 6%. Material for sequencing was peripheral blood. Receptors were obtained from a man aged 40-49 years with primary liver carcinoma and hepatitis B virus infection.

Remarks on this clonotype: Its ends do not fully match the called genes, so a read error is possible. The J gene is TRBJ1-1, the V gene TRBV13; D is perhaps TRBD1 (6 bases). The germline V gene encodes CDR1 PRHDT and CDR2 FYEKMQ (reference sequence). The CDR3 totals 14 residues. The CDR3 here is CDSSSFRGATEGFF. CDR3 bases: TGTGACAGCAGCTCCTTCAGGGGCGCCACTGAAGGTTTCTTT.

About this clonotype itself: At one boundary the junction diverges from the germline segment, which might be a read error. The chain employs TRBV11-2 and TRBJ1-1, with 12 bases lining up with TRBD1. The V gene's germline CDR1 is SGHAT and CDR2 FQNNGV. CDR3 length equals 19 residues. The CDR3 sequence is CSSSLGRDRGRMKDTEAFF. CDR3 coding DNA: TGTTCCAGCAGCTTGGGTCGGGACAGGGGGCGGATGAAAGACACTGAAGCTTTCTTT.

This clonotype came up a few times. Just one base apart from a much larger clone, this may be a read error. This chain joins TRBV12-3 or TRBV12-4 and TRBJ1-5; 7 nucleotides agree with TRBD1. The CDR3 is 13 residues long. CDR3: CASSFQGDQPQQF. As DNA, the CDR3 is TGTGCCAGCAGTTTCCAGGGGGATCAGCCCCAGCAATTT.

This clonotype was seen ten or more times. The chain has TRBV4-2 and TRBJ2-3; D might be TRBD2 (7 bases). Germline-derived CDR1 and CDR2 are LGHNA and YNFKEQ. Trimming removed 5 bases from V and 1 base from J, with 13 bases in between. The CDR3 loop spans 15 amino acids. The CDR3 nucleotides are TGTGCCAGCAGCTACCAGGGGAGGGGCACAGATACGCAGTATTTT. It translates to CASSYQGRGTDTQYF.

On this clonotype: Possible read error: a much larger clone is one base away. CDR3 bases: TGTGCCTGGAGTGCCATCCACTACACTGAGCAGTTCTTC. Translation: CAWSAIHYTEQFF. This chain links TRBV30 with TRBJ2-1, with D unclear. The CDR3 spans 13 residues. The V gene's germline CDR1 is GTSNPN and CDR2 SVGIG (reference sequence).

On this clonotype: The CDR3 does not close with the conserved phenylalanine or tryptophan, likely indicating a read error. The chain employs TRBV11-2 and TRBJ2-7, with 7 nucleotides matching TRBD2. After removal of 7 bases from V and 3 bases from J, the junction contained 9 bases not matched to a gene. Germline V CDR1 and CDR2: SGHAT, FQNNGV. The CDR3 is 14 amino acids. For the CDR3, the DNA is TGTGCCAGCAACTCAGGACGGGGGGTCTACGAGCAGTACCTC. This sequence encodes CASNSGRGVYEQYL.

On this clonotype: This CDR3 is missing its conserved last phenylalanine or tryptophan, likely due to a read error. The chain joins TRBV29-1 to TRBJ2-3; the match to TRBD2 covers 10 bases. The CDR3 consists of 14 residues. The germline CDR1 and CDR2 sequences are SQVTM and ANQGSEA. DNA of the CDR3: TGCATCGTTGATACTAGCGGGATAACCTATACGCAGTATTCT. This translates into CIVDTSGITYTQYS.

The chain uses TRBV5-5 and TRBJ2-7; D call uncertain. Trimming pared 4 bases from V and 0 bases from J, leaving 20 bases between. This CDR3 contains 17 residues. Germline lookup yields CDR1 SGHKS and CDR2 YYEKEE (reference sequence). In DNA form, the CDR3 reads TGTGCCAGCAGCCAAGCTCAGACCAGCCCCTTCTCCTACGAGCAGTACTTC. The encoded protein is CASSQAQTSPFSYEQYF. Drawing the rest from reference TRBV5-5 and TRBJ2-7, the complete variable domain is DAGVTQSPTHLIKTRGQQVTLRCSPISGHKSVSWYQQVLGQGPQFIFQYYEKEERGRGNFPDRFSARQFPNYSSELNVNALLLGDSALYLCASSQAQTSPFSYEQYFGPGTRLTVT.

Of note for this clonotype: Just one base apart from a much larger clone, this may be a read error. The chain combines TRBV10-2 with TRBJ1-5, with 9 bases lining up with TRBD1. This CDR3 is built from 14 residues. Germline values: CDR1 WSHSY, CDR2 SAAADI. The ends lost 7 bases at V and 7 bases at J; junction bases unmatched: 8. Here the CDR3 reads CASIDGTGYQPQHF. The CDR3 DNA reads as TGCGCCAGCATTGACGGGACAGGGTACCAGCCCCAGCATTTT.

A note on this clonotype: A single base separates this from a much larger clone, so it may be a read error. This sequence joins TRBV4-1 and TRBJ1-1, with D uncertain. Germline V gene sequence: CDR1 MGHRA, CDR2 YSYEKL. The V end lost 6 bases, the J end lost 6 bases, and 17 bases lay between the germline ends. The CDR3 length is 14 residues. The CDR3 region is CASSRDPYNAEAFF. For the CDR3, the DNA is TGCGCCAGCAGTCGGGATCCCTATAACGCTGAAGCTTTCTTT.

The chain carries TRBV11-2 and TRBJ2-7; TRBD2 is a possible D gene (6 bases). The length of the CDR3 is 15 residues. The V and J ends lost 3 bases and 5 bases respectively, with 17 bases between them. Germline CDR1 and CDR2: SGHAT and FQNNGV. The CDR3 reads CASSFEERGGNEQYF. Here the CDR3 DNA reads TGTGCCAGCAGCTTCGAGGAAAGGGGAGGCAACGAGCAGTACTTC.

This rearrangement joins TRBV11-2 to TRBJ2-3; weak D call: TRBD1 (6 bases). The CDR3 spans 17 residues. Germline CDR1 reads SGHAT; CDR2 reads FQNNGV. Trimming removed 8 bases at V and 0 bases at J, with 21 bases between. The CDR3 reads CASCSPGVRGSTDTQYF. DNA of the CDR3: TGTGCCAGCTGCTCCCCCGGGGTGAGGGGGAGCACAGATACGCAGTATTTT.

This clonotype was seen at least ten times. The chain uses TRBV12-3 or TRBV12-4 and TRBJ1-5; D perhaps matches TRBD1 (6 bases). The CDR3 spans 15 residues. V was clipped by 5 bases and J by 0 bases, with 11 bases between them. CDR3 DNA sequence: TGTGCCAGCAGTAAAAACAGGGCTAGCAATCAGCCCCAGCATTTT. Residues: CASSKNRASNQPQHF.

This clonotype was detected a few times. The rearrangement uses TRBV15 and TRBJ2-5; D unresolved. Trimming stripped 1 base from V and 5 bases from J, with 5 bases between. In germline, CDR1 is LNHNV, CDR2 YYDKDF (reference sequence). The length of the CDR3 is 12 residues. This CDR3 is CATSRGAETQYF. CDR3 nucleotides: TGTGCCACCAGCAGAGGGGCGGAGACCCAGTACTTC.

With regard to this clonotype: One end of the junction fails to match germline, which may point to a read error. The chain couples TRBV11-2 to TRBJ1-1; D gene ambiguous. From germline, CDR1 is SGHAT and CDR2 FQNNGV. CDR3 length: 14 residues. Here the CDR3 DNA reads TGTGTCAGCAGGCGCGTCGGTGGTCACACTGAAGCTTTCTTT. Its translation is CVSRRVGGHTEAFF.

This clonotype came up once. This chain links TRBV4-1 with TRBJ2-2; maybe TRBD2 (5 bases). The ends were cut back, 4 bases at V and 3 bases at J, with 18 bases in the middle. The CDR3 length is 17 residues. Germline V gives CDR1 MGHRA, CDR2 YSYEKL. The CDR3 region has the DNA TGCGCCAGCAGCCGAGAAGTGACTAAGGGCGACACCGGGGAGCTGTTTTTT. Residues: CASSREVTKGDTGELFF.

There are many counts of this clonotype. CDR3 DNA sequence: TGTGCCAGCAGTCCCCTGGGCGGGCAGGGTCCCTACAATGAGCAGTTCTTC. Protein product: CASSPLGGQGPYNEQFF. The chain combines TRBV12-3 or TRBV12-4 with TRBJ2-1; D is perhaps TRBD1 or TRBD2 (5 bases each). V was cut by 5 bases and J by 2 bases, with 19 bases left in between. This CDR3 is 17 amino acids long.

Only a few counts were recorded for this clonotype. This chain joins TRBV5-4 and TRBJ1-4; 8 nucleotides line up with TRBD1. This CDR3 region has 15 residues. CDR1 SGHNT and CDR2 YYREEE come from the germline V gene (reference sequence). V shed 1 base and J 8 bases; nucleotides not matched to a gene: 7. CDR3 nucleotides: TGTGCCAGCAGCTTGCGTCAGGGGGCGCACGAAAAACTGTTTTTT. Its translation: CASSLRQGAHEKLFF.

Comments on this clonotype: This may be a read error: a much more frequent sequence differs by one nucleotide. The gene calls are TRBV10-3 and TRBJ2-2, with 7 nucleotides matching TRBD2. Germline V gene data show CDR1 as ENHRY and CDR2 as SYGVKD. This CDR3 has 15 residues. The CDR3 is CAVRESGTNTGELFF. As DNA, the CDR3 is TGTGCCGTCAGAGAAAGCGGGACGAACACCGGGGAGCTGTTTTTT.

Note on this clonotype: It may be a read error: a sequence one base away is much more abundant. The CDR3 here is CASSLSGTVGELFF. The CDR3 DNA reads as TGTGCCAGCAGCTTATCCGGGACTGTCGGGGAGCTGTTTTTT. The V and J genes are TRBV6-1 and TRBJ2-2; D is perhaps TRBD2 (6 bases). The ends were cut back, 6 bases at V and 7 bases at J, with 15 bases in the middle. The CDR3 has 14 residues. Germline assignment: CDR1 MNHNS and CDR2 SASEGT.

On this clonotype itself: This may come from a read error, since a much larger clone is one base off. The gene calls are TRBV4-3 and TRBJ2-7; a possible D gene is TRBD2 (6 bases). Deletions cut 2 bases from V and 2 bases from J, with 19 bases between. CDR3 length: 17 residues. Germline V gene lookup returns CDR1 LGHNA and CDR2 YSLEER. The CDR3 sequence is CASSQTGLGGSAYEQYF. In nucleotides, the CDR3 is TGCGCCAGCAGCCAAACCGGGTTGGGGGGATCGGCCTACGAGCAGTACTTC.

This chain links TRBV5-1 with TRBJ1-1; D unresolved. The CDR3 totals 13 residues. V lost 3 bases, J lost 5 bases, and 11 bases lay in between. Germline V CDR1 and CDR2: SGHRS, YFSETQ. The CDR3 loop reads CASSSVSGTEAFF. DNA of the CDR3: TGCGCCAGCAGCTCGGTATCGGGTACTGAAGCTTTCTTT.

With respect to this clonotype: The germline gene is not matched at one end of the junction; a read error may be the cause. The chain carries TRBV4-2 and TRBJ2-7; no firm D call. There are 14 residues in the CDR3. Germline CDR1 reads LGHNA; CDR2 reads YNFKEQ. The CDR3, as DNA: TGTGCCAGTAGCCAAGATTACCCGGACTACGAGCAGTACTTC. Translation: CASSQDYPDYEQYF.

There are many counts of this clonotype. The chain has TRBV6-5 and TRBJ2-5, with 8 nucleotides matching TRBD1. Losses at the gene ends were 5 bases for V and 1 base for J; bases not matched to a gene: 0. The length of the CDR3 is 13 residues. CDR1 is MNHEY and CDR2 is SVGAGI in the germline V gene. This CDR3 is CASSGTGQETQYF. The CDR3 DNA is TGTGCCAGCAGTGGGACAGGCCAAGAGACCCAGTACTTC.

For this clonotype: An end of the junction differs from the germline gene, which may be a read error. This chain links TRBV10-3 with TRBJ1-2, with TRBD1 matching 7 bases. Germline CDR1 and CDR2: ENHRY and SYGVKD. The CDR3 covers 13 residues. The CDR3 DNA sequence: TGTGTCATCACTGCGGGACAGTCGCACGGCTACACCTTC. Residues: CVITAGQSHGYTF.

The chain combines TRBV29-1 with TRBJ2-7, with D perhaps TRBD2 (5 bases). The germline V gene encodes CDR1 SQVTM and CDR2 ANQGSEA. The CDR3 has 14 amino acids. The V gene lost 6 bases and the J gene lost 1 base, with 16 bases spanning the gap. DNA for the CDR3: TGCAGCGTCGAGGGCCAATGGGATTCCTACGAGCAGTACTTC. It translates to CSVEGQWDSYEQYF.

This clonotype showed up many times. The rearrangement uses TRBV29-1 and TRBJ2-3; tentative D call: TRBD2 (6 bases). V lost 5 bases, J lost 2 bases, and 11 bases lay in between. The CDR3 runs to 13 residues. The germline V gene has CDR1 SQVTM and CDR2 ANQGSEA. CDR3 loop: CSVSGTVTDTQYF. CDR3 sequence (DNA): TGCAGCGTTTCCGGGACTGTCACAGATACGCAGTATTTT.

Of note for this clonotype: A read error may be the cause here, since a much bigger clone is one base away. The chain is built from TRBV12-3 or TRBV12-4 and TRBJ1-1, with TRBD1 matching 8 bases. The CDR3 totals 13 residues. The V and J ends lost 3 bases and 10 bases, in that order; junction bases with no gene match: 7. In DNA form, the CDR3 reads TGTGCCAGCAGTTTTACCGGACAGGGTGGAGCTTTCTTT. Its translation: CASSFTGQGGAFF.